The 26 T cell receptor beta chains below were found in one sample sequenced in a study of cytomegalovirus exposure and HLA in healthy donors. Libraries were prepared by immunoSEQ multiplex PCR; TCRdb keeps only in-frame clonotypes and omits some of them. The table lists roughly 100,000 clones, around 87% of them singletons. Sequences were obtained from PBMCs. These receptors all stem from a woman younger than 35 in good health and CMV-seropositive.

CDR3 bases: TGCAGCGGGCAGGCCCTTTTTAGGGATACGCAGTATTTT. It translates to CSGQALFRDTQYF. V is TRBV29-1 and J is TRBJ2-3, with D unclear. The CDR3 length is 13 residues. The V end was cut by 7 bases, the J end by 6 bases, with 17 bases between. Germline V gene data show CDR1 as SQVTM and CDR2 as ANQGSEA.

The chain uses TRBV7-9 and TRBJ1-3; D might be TRBD1 (5 bases). Per the germline V gene, CDR1 is SEHNR and CDR2 is FQNEAQ (reference sequence). The CDR3 length is 15 residues. V dropped 2 bases and J dropped 12 bases, with 20 bases sitting between them. Here the CDR3 DNA reads TGTGCCAGCAGCTTAACAGAATGGAAGGGGACTGGCATATATTTT. Its protein product is CASSLTEWKGTGIYF.

The chain uses TRBV5-1 and TRBJ2-1; 7 positions agree with TRBD1. The CDR3 is 14 amino acids. Trimming cost V 4 bases and J 8 bases; bases outside gene matches: 9. Germline CDR1 reads SGHRS; CDR2 reads YFSETQ. In DNA, the CDR3 is TGCGCCAGCAGCGATACAGGGGCGGGCGATGAGCAGTTCTTC. Amino acid sequence: CASSDTGAGDEQFF.

The V call is TRBV11-2, the J call TRBJ2-7; 7 nucleotides align to TRBD1. The length of the CDR3 is 14 residues. Germline CDR1 reads SGHAT; CDR2 reads FQNNGV. The V gene end was trimmed by 3 bases and the J gene end by 3 bases; junction bases not matched to a gene: 5. The CDR3 region has the DNA TGTGCCAGCAGCTTGGACAGGAGATTCTACGAGCAGTACTTC. It encodes CASSLDRRFYEQYF. Combining the CDR3 with reference TRBV11-2 and TRBJ2-7 gives the whole variable domain EAGVAQSPRYKIIEKRQSVAFWCNPISGHATLYWYQQILGQGPKLLIQFQNNGVVDDSQLPKDRFSAERLKGVDSTLKIQPAKLEDSAVYLCASSLDRRFYEQYFGPGTRLTVT.

V is TRBV25-1 and J is TRBJ2-7, with 11 bases identical to TRBD1. This CDR3 is 16 amino acids long. Unmatched junction bases numbered 8, after V lost 4 bases and J lost 3 bases. Germline CDR1 MGHDK, CDR2 SYGVNS. Here the CDR3 reads CASSGGTGTGGYEQYF. The CDR3 DNA reads TGTGCCAGCAGTGGAGGGACCGGGACAGGGGGCTACGAGCAGTACTTC.

This clone was counted a single time. The gene calls are TRBV9 and TRBJ2-1, with 10 bases that match TRBD1. The CDR3 is 16 amino acids. Germline CDR1 is SGDLS and CDR2 is YYNGEE. Trimming at V came to 4 bases and at J to 7 bases, leaving 11 bases not matched to a gene. CDR3 residues: CASSISRRTGGNEQFF. CDR3 sequence (DNA): TGTGCCAGCAGCATCTCCCGGCGGACAGGGGGGAATGAGCAGTTCTTC.

This clone turned up a few times. The chain recombines TRBV10-2 with TRBJ1-5, with D possibly matching TRBD1 (6 bases). Trimming removed 7 bases at V and 5 bases at J, with 12 bases between. CDR3 length equals 13 residues. Germline CDR1 is WSHSY and CDR2 is SAAADI. DNA of the CDR3: TGCGCCAGCATCGACAGGCTATATCAGCCCCAGCATTTT. It translates to CASIDRLYQPQHF.

The chain combines TRBV4-2 with TRBJ1-2, with 8 bases aligning to TRBD1. The CDR3 consists of 15 residues. The trim removed 4 bases at V and 2 bases at J, leaving 6 bases unmatched. Germline CDR1 LGHNA, CDR2 YNFKEQ. As DNA, the CDR3 is TGTGCCAGCAGCCCTACGGGACAGGCAAACTATGGCTACACCTTC. It is translated as CASSPTGQANYGYTF.

The gene calls are TRBV10-3 and TRBJ2-1; TRBD2 matches 10 bases. The CDR3 is 14 residues long. V dropped 11 bases and J dropped 8; count of bases not matched to a gene: 12. CDR1 and CDR2 from the germline V gene are ENHRY and SYGVKD. This chain's CDR3 is CASRLSGGEDEQFF. In DNA form, the CDR3 reads TGTGCCTCCCGGTTAAGCGGGGGGGAGGATGAGCAGTTCTTC.

The CDR3 spells CASPWTSGNRVEFF. CDR3 DNA: TGTGCCAGTCCTTGGACTAGCGGGAATCGGGTCGAGTTCTTC. The gene calls are TRBV19 and TRBJ2-1; TRBD2 agrees at 12 bases. The CDR3 is made up of 14 amino acids. V gave up 8 bases and J gave up 14 bases; unmatched junction bases: 13. Germline V gives CDR1 LNHDA, CDR2 SQIVND (reference sequence). Full variable domain (outside the CDR3, taken from reference TRBV19 and TRBJ2-1): DGGITQSPKYLFRKEGQNVTLSCEQNLNHDAMYWYRQDPGQGLRLIYYSQIVNDFQKGDIAEGYSVSREKKESFPLTVTSAQKNPTAFYLCASPWTSGNRVEFFGPGTRLTVL.

The CDR3 sequence: CASSLTLTGVGNTIYF. CDR3 DNA sequence: TGTGCCAGCAGCTTAACTCTCACAGGGGTGGGAAACACCATATATTTT. V and J are TRBV11-2 and TRBJ1-3; 7 nucleotides line up with TRBD1. CDR1 and CDR2 (germline): SGHAT, FQNNGV. The length of the CDR3 is 16 residues. V trimming: 2 bases; J trimming: 4 bases; junction bases outside the gene matches: 8. The complete variable domain, with remaining parts taken from reference TRBV11-2 and TRBJ1-3, reads EAGVAQSPRYKIIEKRQSVAFWCNPISGHATLYWYQQILGQGPKLLIQFQNNGVVDDSQLPKDRFSAERLKGVDSTLKIQPAKLEDSAVYLCASSLTLTGVGNTIYFGEGSWLTVV.

This chain links TRBV6-1 with TRBJ1-5; 9 bases match TRBD1. The V gene end was trimmed by 4 bases and the J gene end by 1 base; junction bases not matched to a gene: 5. CDR1 is MNHNS and CDR2 is SASEGT in the germline V gene. CDR3 length: 16 residues. The CDR3 loop reads CASSAQGAGSNQPQHF. DNA of the CDR3: TGTGCCAGCAGTGCACAGGGGGCAGGGAGCAATCAGCCCCAGCATTTT.

The chain recombines TRBV11-3 with TRBJ2-7; D is unclear. Germline V lookup: CDR1 SGHNT, CDR2 YENEEA. This CDR3 contains 15 residues. V was cut by 1 base and J by 0 bases, with 10 bases left in between. The DNA of the CDR3 is TGTGCCAGCAGCTTAGTAGTAAGGAGCTCCTACGAGCAGTACTTC. Translated, it gives CASSLVVRSSYEQYF.

The CDR3 DNA reads as TGTGCCAGCAGCAATGTAGGAGGGCGGGACTATGGCTACACCTTC. This gives the protein CASSNVGGRDYGYTF. V usage is TRBV5-6 and J usage is TRBJ1-2; D uncertain. The CDR3 is 15 residues long. V gave up 4 bases and J gave up 3 bases, with 16 bases separating them. In germline, CDR1 is SGHDT, CDR2 YYEEEE.

The rearrangement joins TRBV19 to TRBJ2-3, with D possibly being TRBD2 (5 bases). The CDR3 covers 12 residues. Between the trimmed V and J ends, which lost 5 bases and 3 bases, there was a span of 6 bases. Germline assignment: CDR1 LNHDA and CDR2 SQIVND (reference sequence). The CDR3 is CASSRGTDTQYF. CDR3 bases: TGTGCCAGTAGTCGGGGAACAGATACGCAGTATTTT.

The J gene is TRBJ2-1, the V gene TRBV5-1; tentative D call: TRBD2 (6 bases). The CDR3 consists of 15 residues. The germline V gene encodes CDR1 SGHRS and CDR2 YFSETQ. Deletions cut 9 bases from V and 6 bases from J, with 22 bases between. CDR3 bases: TGCGCCACCGGTTCCGGGCAGTGGGGAGGCAATGAGCAGTTCTTC. Protein sequence: CATGSGQWGGNEQFF.

This rearrangement joins TRBV10-2 to TRBJ1-3; maybe TRBD1 (5 bases). The CDR3 totals 16 residues. Per the germline V gene, CDR1 is WSHSY and CDR2 is SAAADI. V was trimmed by 6 bases and J by 0 bases, leaving 15 bases between them. This chain's CDR3 is CASRTTVTPSGNTIYF. CDR3 coding DNA: TGCGCCAGCAGGACGACAGTAACCCCCTCTGGAAACACCATATATTTT.

V is TRBV7-2 and J is TRBJ2-3; 13 bases are a match to TRBD2. The CDR3 consists of 16 residues. Germline lookup yields CDR1 SGHTA and CDR2 FQGNSA. With V trimmed by 5 bases and J by 5 bases, 7 bases remained unmatched. CDR3: CASSLLAGGLGDTQYF. The CDR3 nucleotides read TGTGCCAGCAGCCTACTAGCGGGGGGGCTAGGAGATACGCAGTATTTT.

A few counts support this clone. The chain is built from TRBV10-3 and TRBJ1-4, with D perhaps matching TRBD1 (5 bases). Trimming stripped 5 bases from V and 5 bases from J, with 9 bases between. This CDR3 has 13 residues. Germline V gene data show CDR1 as ENHRY and CDR2 as SYGVKD. The CDR3 DNA is TGTGCCATCAGTCAGGGTCCAAATGAAAAACTGTTTTTT. Amino acids: CAISQGPNEKLFF.

The V gene is TRBV6-1, the J gene TRBJ2-7, with D possibly matching TRBD1 (6 bases). Per the germline V gene, CDR1 is MNHNS and CDR2 is SASEGT. V was clipped by 5 bases and J by 0 bases, with 14 bases between them. This CDR3 region has 15 residues. The CDR3 is CASSLSEDSSYEQYF. The CDR3 DNA follows: TGTGCCAGCAGTTTATCCGAGGACAGCTCCTACGAGCAGTACTTC.

This chain joins TRBV5-5 and TRBJ1-2, with a weak D call TRBD1 (5 bases). With 4 bases removed from V and 8 bases from J, the gap between germline ends came to 18 bases. Germline V gene sequence: CDR1 SGHKS, CDR2 YYEKEE (reference sequence). The CDR3 contains 14 residues. The DNA of the CDR3 is TGTGCCAGCAGCACTACCGGGACTTTGGGAGGCTACACCTTC. Its protein is CASSTTGTLGGYTF.

This CDR3 is CATSDSRSYNEQFF. For the CDR3, the DNA is TGTGCCACCTCGGACAGTAGATCGTACAATGAGCAGTTCTTC. The V call is TRBV11-1, the J call TRBJ2-1; tentatively, D is TRBD1 (6 bases). The CDR3 covers 14 residues. The germline V and J ends were trimmed by 10 bases and 4 bases, with 17 bases remaining between them. The germline gives CDR1 SGHAT, CDR2 FQDESV (reference sequence).

The chain uses TRBV4-1 and TRBJ2-1; tentative D call: TRBD1 (5 bases). CDR1 and CDR2 from the germline V gene are MGHRA and YSYEKL. V was shortened by 0 bases and J by 14 bases, with 17 bases between the two germline ends. This CDR3 comprises 14 residues. CDR3 in amino acids: CASSQDSKGVQKFF. For the CDR3, the DNA is TGCGCCAGCAGCCAAGATAGTAAAGGGGTTCAGAAGTTCTTC.

The V call is TRBV18, the J call TRBJ1-1; D unclear. This CDR3 region has 14 residues. V gave up 0 bases and J gave up 1 base, with 6 bases separating them. In germline, CDR1 is KGHSH, CDR2 LQKENI. CDR3 nucleotide sequence: TGTGCCAGCTCACCACCGTTACAGAACACTGAAGCTTTCTTT. The encoded protein is CASSPPLQNTEAFF.

The chain recombines TRBV28 with TRBJ2-5; a weak D match, TRBD1 (5 bases). Trimming cost V 6 bases and J 3 bases, with 14 bases left between them. CDR3 size: 14 residues. In germline, CDR1 is MDHEN, CDR2 SYDVKM. The CDR3 DNA reads as TGTGCCAGCAGCGACCCAGGCAGGGAAGAGACCCAGTACTTC. Translated, it gives CASSDPGREETQYF.

The genes are TRBV5-1 and TRBJ1-4, with D possibly being TRBD1 (5 bases). CDR1 and CDR2 from the germline V gene are SGHRS and YFSETQ. The CDR3 totals 14 residues. Trimming cost V 4 bases and J 7 bases, with 14 bases left between them. CDR3 residues: CASSLGGVSEKLFF. In nucleotides, the CDR3 is TGCGCCAGCAGCCTGGGGGGAGTCAGTGAAAAACTGTTTTTT. Variable domain in full (rest from reference TRBV5-1 and TRBJ1-4): KAGVTQTPRYLIKTRGQQVTLSCSPISGHRSVSWYQQTPGQGLQFLFEYFSETQRNKGNFPGRFSGRQFSNSRSEMNVSTLELGDSALYLCASSLGGVSEKLFFGSGTQLSVL.